These T cell receptor beta chains were read from a single sample in a study of type 1 regulatory T cells. A single record per CDR3 protein comes from TCRdb applying MiXCR to the reads. The sample gives tens of thousands of distinct CDR3 sequences, roughly 72% of which show up once; over 12% is in the top ten. These TCRs' antigens remain unknown. Specimen: cultured T cells, either the whole culture or a sorted T cell fraction (not recorded which). These receptor sequences come from a human donor in good health. CDR3s include the opening cysteine and the closing phenylalanine or tryptophan. The order of the fields is J gene, clone size, D gene, V gene, CDR3 DNA, CDR3 protein. The D gene is left open where the match is weak. Only part of the rows carry a size: once, few, many, or a class if the clone is expanded.

j_gene: TRBJ1-5
abundance: NA
d_gene: TRBD1
v_gene: TRBV12-3/TRBV12-4
CDR3nt: TGTGCCAGCAGCACCCAGGGGACAGGGAATCAGCCCCAGCATTTT
CDR3aa: CASSTQGTGNQPQHF

j_gene: TRBJ1-1
abundance: few
d_gene: NA
v_gene: TRBV10-3
CDR3nt: TGTGCCATCAGTGGGGGCGCTGAAGCTTTCTTT
CDR3aa: CAISGGAEAFF

j_gene: TRBJ1-2
abundance: NA
d_gene: NA
v_gene: TRBV28
CDR3nt: TGTGCCAGCAGTTTAAGAGGATTTAACTATGGCTACACCTTC
CDR3aa: CASSLRGFNYGYTF

j_gene: TRBJ1-2
abundance: few
d_gene: NA
v_gene: TRBV2
CDR3nt: TGTGCCAGCAGTGAAGACCGCGGTTTTGGCTACACCTTC
CDR3aa: CASSEDRGFGYTF

j_gene: TRBJ2-2
abundance: NA
d_gene: NA
v_gene: TRBV9
CDR3nt: TGTGCCAGCAGCCCGGAGCGAGAATACTCAGTTCGTCTTCACGGGGAGCTGTTTTTT
CDR3aa: CASSPEREYSVRLHGELFF

j_gene: TRBJ2-7
abundance: few
d_gene: TRBD1
v_gene: TRBV27
CDR3nt: TGTGCCAGCAGTGACAGGGGGCGCGAGCAGTACTTC
CDR3aa: CASSDRGREQYF

j_gene: TRBJ1-6
abundance: few
d_gene: NA
v_gene: TRBV4-2
CDR3nt: TGTGCCAGCAGCCAAACAGGCGCTTTCTATAATTCACCCCTCCACTTT
CDR3aa: CASSQTGAFYNSPLHF

j_gene: TRBJ2-3
abundance: NA
d_gene: TRBD2
v_gene: TRBV6-2/TRBV6-3
CDR3nt: TGTGCCAGCAGACGCCTGACTAGCGGGGTGGATACGCAGTATTTT
CDR3aa: CASRRLTSGVDTQYF

j_gene: TRBJ2-7
abundance: NA
d_gene: NA
v_gene: TRBV30
CDR3nt: TGTGCCTGCGGCGGTCAGGGGTCCAACGAGCAGTACTTC
CDR3aa: CACGGQGSNEQYF

j_gene: TRBJ2-3
abundance: NA
d_gene: TRBD1
v_gene: TRBV20-1
CDR3nt: TGCAGTCTCAACAGGGGGCCCAACACAGATACGCAGTATTTT
CDR3aa: CSLNRGPNTDTQYF

j_gene: TRBJ1-4
abundance: NA
d_gene: NA
v_gene: TRBV12-3/TRBV12-4
CDR3nt: TGTGCCAGCAGCTCCGACCTCGTCGGGGAAAAACTGTTTTTT
CDR3aa: CASSSDLVGEKLFF

j_gene: TRBJ1-2
abundance: NA
d_gene: NA
v_gene: TRBV12-3/TRBV12-4
CDR3nt: TGTGCCAGCACCCCGGGACGGGAGAGTGGCTACACCTTC
CDR3aa: CASTPGRESGYTF

j_gene: TRBJ2-5
abundance: NA
d_gene: NA
v_gene: TRBV18
CDR3nt: TGTGCCAGCTCACCTAGTGCAGCTCATCAAGAGACCCAGTACTTC
CDR3aa: CASSPSAAHQETQYF

j_gene: TRBJ2-5
abundance: NA
d_gene: TRBD2
v_gene: TRBV30
CDR3nt: TGTGCCTGGAATAAGCGGGGGGACAAAGAGACCCAGTACTTC
CDR3aa: CAWNKRGDKETQYF

j_gene: TRBJ2-5
abundance: NA
d_gene: NA
v_gene: TRBV7-2
CDR3nt: TGTGCCAGCAGCTCACGAATCACCGGGACCATAAGGGGGACCCAGTACTTC
CDR3aa: CASSSRITGTIRGTQYF

j_gene: TRBJ1-1
abundance: NA
d_gene: NA
v_gene: TRBV5-1
CDR3nt: TGCGCCAGCAGCATCCGACAGGACACTGAAGCTTTCTTT
CDR3aa: CASSIRQDTEAFF